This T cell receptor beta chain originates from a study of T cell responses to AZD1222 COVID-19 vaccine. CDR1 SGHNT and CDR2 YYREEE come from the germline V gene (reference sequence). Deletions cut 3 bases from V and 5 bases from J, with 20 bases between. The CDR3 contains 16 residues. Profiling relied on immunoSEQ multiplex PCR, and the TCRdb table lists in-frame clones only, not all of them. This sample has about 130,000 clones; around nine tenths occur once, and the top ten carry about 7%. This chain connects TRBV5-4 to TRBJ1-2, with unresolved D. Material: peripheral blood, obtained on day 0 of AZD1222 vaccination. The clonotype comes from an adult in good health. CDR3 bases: TGTGCCAGCAGCTCGCTCCTGGCGGAGCCCCAGTATGGCTACACCTTC. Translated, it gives CASSSLLAEPQYGYTF. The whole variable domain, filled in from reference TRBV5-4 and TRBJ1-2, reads ETGVTQSPTHLIKTRGQQVTLRCSSQSGHNTVSWYQQALGQGPQFIFQYYREEENGRGNFPPRFSGLQFPNYSSELNVNALELDDSALYLCASSSLLAEPQYGYTFGSGTRLTVV.